The present T cell receptor (beta chain) was sequenced within a study of blood T cells in healthy people across ages. The second PCR ran about 6 to 12 cycles with a sample-barcoded 5' primer and J-beta primers. TCRdb ran MiXCR on the 5' RACE reads and lists one entry per CDR3 protein. This sample has more than 900,000 distinct CDR3 sequences, with roughly 24% found just once. V lost 1 base to trimming and J lost 1 base, with 13 bases between them. Germline V gene lookup returns CDR1 SGHAT and CDR2 FQNNGV. The CDR3 totals 16 residues. This sample was shared with a second study, whose subject was T cells of mothers and their children.

Sequencing was carried out using blood. The TCR originated in a girl aged 2-15 years in good health. The chain employs TRBV11-2 and TRBJ2-5; a possible D gene is TRBD1 (5 bases). CDR3 nucleotide sequence: TGTGCCAGCAGCTTAGGTAGAGGCAGGGCCCAAGAGACCCAGTACTTC. It specifies CASSLGRGRAQETQYF.